These 19 T cell receptor beta chains were sequenced from one sample in a study of blood T cell repertoires in COVID-19. Profiling relied on immunoSEQ multiplex PCR, and the TCRdb table lists in-frame clones only, not all of them. The sample consists of around 230,000 clones, roughly 80% of them appearing once. Sequences were obtained from peripheral blood. These receptors were obtained from a woman of 80 years or more with acute or convalescent COVID-19.

The CDR3 nucleotides are TGTGCCAGCAGCCGGTACAGGGAAGGCAATCAGCCCCAGCATTTT. Translating gives CASSRYREGNQPQHF. This rearrangement joins TRBV27 to TRBJ1-5, with D tentatively TRBD1 (6 bases). Per germline, CDR1 MNHEY and CDR2 SMNVEV (reference sequence). The V end was cut by 6 bases, the J end by 2 bases, with 14 bases between. The CDR3 spans 15 residues.

This chain uses TRBV30 with TRBJ1-5; TRBD1 agrees at 7 bases. V shed 3 bases, J shed 4 bases, and the junction held 6 bases outside the gene matches. This CDR3 is 14 amino acids long. Germline V CDR1 and CDR2: GTSNPN, SVGIG (reference sequence). The CDR3 DNA reads TGTGCCTGGAGCGCAGGGGGAAGGAATCAGCCCCAGCATTTT. This gives the protein CAWSAGGRNQPQHF.

The chain links TRBV28 to TRBJ2-1; 14 bases are shared with TRBD2. Trimming cost V 7 bases and J 7 bases; bases outside gene matches: 9. From germline, CDR1 is MDHEN and CDR2 SYDVKM. The CDR3 runs 16 residues. CDR3 protein: CASTLTSGGARNEQFF. The CDR3 coding sequence is TGTGCCAGCACCCTGACTAGCGGGGGGGCAAGGAATGAGCAGTTCTTC.

The CDR3 reads CASSEVGGRLATEAFF. The DNA for the CDR3 is TGTGCCAGCAGTGAAGTCGGGGGGCGGCTGGCCACTGAAGCTTTCTTT. J is TRBJ1-1 and V is TRBV2, with TRBD1 as a possible D gene (6 bases). Per the germline V gene, CDR1 is SNHLY and CDR2 is FYNNEI. V was trimmed by 1 base and J by 4 bases, leaving 16 bases between them. The CDR3 runs 16 residues.

The chain joins TRBV5-1 to TRBJ2-3; 7 bases match TRBD1. V was clipped by 4 bases and J by 5 bases; unmatched bases: 7. This CDR3 is 14 amino acids long. The germline V gene has CDR1 SGHRS and CDR2 YFSETQ. The CDR3: CASSTSQGVDTQYF. Written as DNA, the CDR3 is TGCGCCAGCAGCACGTCCCAGGGGGTAGATACGCAGTATTTT.

The sample holds one count of this clone. The chain employs TRBV9 and TRBJ2-1; D ambiguous. Trimming took off 0 bases at V and 4 bases at J, with 11 bases between the two ends. This CDR3 region has 15 residues. Germline V gene lookup returns CDR1 SGDLS and CDR2 YYNGEE. The CDR3 region is CASSVGSQLYNEQFF. In DNA, the CDR3 is TGTGCCAGCAGCGTAGGATCCCAACTTTACAATGAGCAGTTCTTC.

The J gene is TRBJ1-2, the V gene TRBV28; 10 nucleotides line up with TRBD1. The CDR3 totals 14 residues. Germline V CDR1 and CDR2: MDHEN, SYDVKM. J lost 4 bases, V lost 5 bases, and 4 bases had no gene match. The CDR3 bases are TGTGCCAGCAGTGGCCGGACAGGGGGCTATGGCTACACCTTC. This encodes CASSGRTGGYGYTF.

The chain employs TRBV19 and TRBJ2-7, with 7 positions matching TRBD1. J lost 2 bases, V lost 1 base, and 8 bases had no gene match. Germline assignment: CDR1 LNHDA and CDR2 SQIVND (reference sequence). CDR3 length: 16 residues. CDR3 residues: CASSIGLRDSTYEQYF. In nucleotides, the CDR3 is TGTGCCAGTAGTATAGGCCTTCGGGACAGCACCTACGAGCAGTACTTC.

The genes are TRBV2 and TRBJ1-6; TRBD1 agrees at 8 bases. The CDR3 runs to 15 residues. The germline V gene has CDR1 SNHLY and CDR2 FYNNEI. V lost 4 bases to trimming and J lost 7 bases; unmatched junction nucleotides: 6. The CDR3 here is CASSGGQVGNSPLHF. In DNA, the CDR3 is TGTGCCAGCAGTGGGGGACAGGTGGGCAATTCACCCCTCCACTTT.

This chain uses TRBV30 with TRBJ2-5; maybe TRBD2 (6 bases). The CDR3 length is 14 residues. Germline CDR1 reads GTSNPN; CDR2 reads SVGIG (reference sequence). V lost 0 bases to trimming and J lost 4 bases, with 12 bases between them. The CDR3 reads CAWSVLDSGETQYF. The CDR3 coding sequence is TGTGCCTGGAGTGTACTGGATAGCGGAGAGACCCAGTACTTC.

The genes are TRBV4-2 and TRBJ1-2; TRBD1 might be the D (5 bases). CDR3 length: 13 amino acids. V dropped 4 bases and J dropped 8 bases, with 14 bases sitting between them. Germline V gene sequence: CDR1 LGHNA, CDR2 YNFKEQ. The CDR3 region is CASSLKGRSGYTF. The CDR3 nucleotides read TGTGCCAGCAGCCTGAAGGGGCGATCCGGCTACACCTTC.

J is TRBJ1-6 and V is TRBV27; a possible D gene is TRBD1 (6 bases). V gave up 0 bases and J gave up 9 bases, with 12 bases separating them. Germline CDR1 MNHEY, CDR2 SMNVEV (reference sequence). The CDR3 has 15 residues. The CDR3 DNA reads as TGTGCCAGCAGTTTATCCCAGGGGAGAACTTCACCCCTCCACTTT. This encodes CASSLSQGRTSPLHF.

The chain employs TRBV28 and TRBJ2-2; TRBD1 aligns across 7 bases. J lost 4 bases, V lost 3 bases, and 5 bases had no gene match. This CDR3 comprises 15 residues. In germline, CDR1 is MDHEN, CDR2 SYDVKM. The DNA for the CDR3 is TGTGCCAGCAGTTTTCTCGGACAGGTCACCGGGGAGCTGTTTTTT. Translated: CASSFLGQVTGELFF.

The chain links TRBV30 to TRBJ1-1; no clear D. Trimming stripped 6 bases from V and 3 bases from J, with 20 bases between. CDR3 length: 15 residues. Germline values: CDR1 GTSNPN, CDR2 SVGIG (reference sequence). The CDR3 coding sequence is TGTGCCTGTCTAACCTCCGGGATGCTCGACACTGAAGCTTTCTTT. Protein: CACLTSGMLDTEAFF. The full variable domain, with the rest looked up from reference TRBV30 and TRBJ1-1, is SQTIHQWPATLVQPVGSPLSLECTVEGTSNPNLYWYRQAAGRGLQLLFYSVGIGQISSEVPQNLSASRPQDRQFILSSKKLLLSDSGFYLCACLTSGMLDTEAFFGQGTRLTVV.

This chain connects TRBV19 to TRBJ2-5; perhaps TRBD2 as D (6 bases). The CDR3 has 15 amino acids. Germline V gene lookup returns CDR1 LNHDA and CDR2 SQIVND (reference sequence). With 3 bases removed from V and 5 bases from J, the gap between germline ends came to 16 bases. The CDR3 nucleotides read TGTGCCAGTAGTATCGGAGGGACCGCCGAGGAGACCCAGTACTTC. It yields the protein CASSIGGTAEETQYF.

This clone was found many times. The J gene is TRBJ1-3, the V gene TRBV28; 8 bases match TRBD1. The CDR3 is made up of 14 amino acids. CDR1 is MDHEN and CDR2 is SYDVKM in the germline V gene. Trimming at V came to 6 bases and at J to 6 bases, leaving 7 bases not matched to a gene. The CDR3 region is CASRIPGGVNTIYF. For the CDR3, the DNA is TGTGCCAGCAGGATTCCAGGGGGCGTAAACACCATATATTTT.

This sequence joins TRBV5-1 and TRBJ2-1; D is perhaps TRBD2 (6 bases). Germline CDR1 reads SGHRS; CDR2 reads YFSETQ. Trimming removed 0 bases at V and 7 bases at J, with 17 bases between. This CDR3 is 16 amino acids long. For the CDR3, the DNA is TGCGCCAGCAGCTTGGGCGTGACTAGTTTAAGGAATGAGCAGTTCTTC. Its translation is CASSLGVTSLRNEQFF.

This rearrangement joins TRBV2 to TRBJ2-1, with TRBD2 matching over 9 bases. The trim removed 6 bases at V and 13 bases at J, leaving 10 bases unmatched. Per germline, CDR1 SNHLY and CDR2 FYNNEI. The CDR3 is made up of 13 amino acids. The CDR3, as DNA: TGTGCCAGCAGACTGACTAGCGGAGGGGCTCAGTTCTTC. This encodes CASRLTSGGAQFF.

The CDR3 DNA reads TGTGCCAGCACAAGGGACAGGGGAACCGGGGAGCTGTTTTTT. Its protein product is CASTRDRGTGELFF. The chain links TRBV6-5 to TRBJ2-2; 10 positions match TRBD1. The germline V gene encodes CDR1 MNHEY and CDR2 SVGAGI. This CDR3 spans 14 amino acids. J lost 5 bases, V lost 7 bases, and 4 bases had no gene match.